Reported below is one T cell receptor beta chain. Its antigen is undetermined. Other nucleotide sequences in the sample specify the same CDR3. Data came from immunoSEQ multiplex PCR; TCRdb stores just in-frame clones and leaves some out. The sample contains tens of thousands of clones, 80% to 90% of which appear only once. The data stem from a study of graft-versus-host responses after intestinal transplantation. For the study at large: As for transplant type, recipients had multivisceral, liver-intestinal, or isolated intestinal grafts. All recipients got anti-thymocyte globulin induction, then tacrolimus and steroids for about 3 years.

Study-wide results and limits: GvH clones turned up in recipient marrow; some had shown up first in ileum or blood.

Germline CDR1 and CDR2: SGHTA and FQGNSA. Between the trimmed V and J ends, which lost 4 bases and 2 bases, there was a span of 4 bases. This CDR3 has 12 residues. The receptor was derived from a human donor who was the organ donor for an intestinal transplant. This chain links TRBV7-2 with TRBJ2-3; D is uncertain. Specimen: unstimulated CD4+ T cells sorted from spleen or lymph node cells, collected before transplant. The CDR3 nucleotides are TGTGCCAGCAGCTCCTACACAGATACGCAGTATTTT. Residues: CASSSYTDTQYF.